The 23 T cell receptor beta chains given below trace back to one sample, sequenced in a study of early T cells in non-severe SARS-CoV-2 infection. TCRdb reprocessed the 5' RACE reads via MiXCR and lists one record per CDR3 protein. The sample includes 55,000 to 75,000 distinct CDR3 sequences, around 12% of them seen just once. Input material: whole blood. The receptors shown here come from an adult who was a healthcare worker with PCR-confirmed SARS-CoV-2 infection or an uninfected control (not recorded which).

This clonotype was observed at least ten times. The rearrangement joins TRBV9 to TRBJ2-7; the D is unclear. Trimming cost V 0 bases and J 6 bases, with 16 bases left between them. The germline CDR1 and CDR2 sequences are SGDLS and YYNGEE. The CDR3 sequence is 15 residues long. The CDR3 sequence: CASSVGVQGWSEQYF. CDR3 DNA: TGTGCCAGCAGCGTAGGAGTCCAAGGATGGAGCGAGCAGTACTTC.

This chain links TRBV28 with TRBJ2-7, with TRBD2 matching 12 bases. Germline loops: CDR1 MDHEN, CDR2 SYDVKM. This CDR3 region has 15 residues. Trimming removed 2 bases from V and 4 bases from J; junction bases left unmatched: 3. CDR3 amino acids: CASSLGLAGNYEQYF. Here the CDR3 DNA reads TGTGCCAGCAGTTTAGGACTAGCGGGGAATTACGAGCAGTACTTC.

This clonotype was recorded at least ten times. The CDR3 coding sequence is TGTGCCAGCAGCCCCCCCCCGACAGGGGAACCCGGGGAGCTGTTTTTT. It is translated as CASSPPPTGEPGELFF. The chain combines TRBV4-2 with TRBJ2-2; TRBD1 aligns across 8 bases. This CDR3 comprises 16 residues. J was trimmed by 6 bases and V by 4 bases; bases with no gene match: 10. Per the germline V gene, CDR1 is LGHNA and CDR2 is YNFKEQ.

This clonotype was detected many times. The chain carries TRBV28 and TRBJ1-2; tentatively, D is TRBD1 (5 bases). Per germline, CDR1 MDHEN and CDR2 SYDVKM. Trimming stripped 8 bases from V and 3 bases from J, with 22 bases between. The CDR3 is 16 amino acids. CDR3 in amino acids: CASYRRVGPLDYGYTF. CDR3 nucleotides: TGTGCCAGCTACCGCAGGGTTGGGCCCCTGGACTATGGCTACACCTTC.

This clonotype was recorded many times. One end of the junction fails to match germline, which may point to a read error. The V call is TRBV7-7, the J call TRBJ1-1; D remains ambiguous. CDR3 length equals 13 residues. The germline V gene encodes CDR1 SSHAT and CDR2 FNYEAQ (reference sequence). The CDR3 reads CASSLSLDTEAFF. Written as DNA, the CDR3 is TGTGCTAGCAGCTTATCCTTAGACACTGAAGCTTTCTTT.

This clonotype appeared many times. The gene calls are TRBV15 and TRBJ1-1; D gene uncertain. The CDR3 length is 13 residues. V dropped 0 bases and J dropped 1 base, with 3 bases sitting between them. Germline lookup yields CDR1 LNHNV and CDR2 YYDKDF (reference sequence). CDR3: CATSRDKNTEAFF. In nucleotides, the CDR3 is TGTGCCACCAGCAGAGATAAGAACACTGAAGCTTTCTTT.

This clonotype was seen only a few times. The chain has TRBV29-1 and TRBJ1-1; D not resolved. The ends were cut back, 5 bases at V and 5 bases at J, with 12 bases in the middle. This CDR3 region has 12 residues. Germline V gives CDR1 SQVTM, CDR2 ANQGSEA. CDR3: CSVYGCGTEAFF. DNA of the CDR3: TGCAGCGTTTATGGTTGTGGGACTGAAGCTTTCTTT.

This clonotype was seen a single time. A much larger clone differs by one base, so this may be a read error. This chain connects TRBV7-9 to TRBJ2-3, with D perhaps TRBD2 (5 bases). Per germline, CDR1 SEHNR and CDR2 FQNEAQ (reference sequence). This CDR3 region has 12 residues. The CDR3 nucleotides read TGTACCAGCAAGAGGGCGTCAGATACGCAGTATTTT. This codes for CTSKRASDTQYF.

This clonotype appeared many times. The V call is TRBV12-3 or TRBV12-4, the J call TRBJ2-2; 10 bases are a match to TRBD1. The length of the CDR3 is 15 residues. V was pared by 4 bases and J by 3 bases, with 2 bases of the junction left unmatched. This chain's CDR3 is CASSSGQGHTGELFF. The CDR3, as DNA: TGTGCCAGCAGTTCGGGACAGGGGCACACCGGGGAGCTGTTTTTT.

This clonotype has ten or more counts. V usage is TRBV20-1 and J usage is TRBJ2-1; 8 bases fit TRBD1. Per the germline V gene, CDR1 is DFQATT and CDR2 is SNEGSKA (reference sequence). The CDR3 loop spans 15 amino acids. The V segment lost 1 base and the J segment 4 bases; nucleotides outside the gene matches: 6. The CDR3 loop is CSARGTGGVYNEQFF. The CDR3 DNA reads TGCAGTGCTAGAGGCACAGGGGGTGTGTACAATGAGCAGTTCTTC.

This clonotype showed up many times. The chain joins TRBV6-5 to TRBJ1-5; weak D call: TRBD1 (5 bases). V gave up 6 bases and J gave up 2 bases, with 11 bases separating them. The CDR3 length is 14 residues. Germline CDR1 MNHEY, CDR2 SVGAGI. The CDR3 region is CASRGREGNQPQHF. The CDR3, as DNA: TGTGCCAGCAGGGGGCGCGAAGGCAATCAGCCCCAGCATTTT.

The CDR3 nucleotides are TGTGCCAGCAGACAGACAGGGATGTTCTACGAGCAGTACTTC. It translates to CASRQTGMFYEQYF. The chain links TRBV12-3 or TRBV12-4 to TRBJ2-7, with 7 positions matching TRBD1. The CDR3 covers 14 residues. V lost 6 bases and J lost 3; bases outside the gene matches: 8.

This clonotype was seen ten or more times. The rearrangement uses TRBV5-1 and TRBJ2-7, with D maybe TRBD1 (6 bases). This CDR3 spans 14 amino acids. CDR1 SGHRS and CDR2 YFSETQ come from the germline V gene. Trimming took off 0 bases at V and 5 bases at J, with 12 bases between the two ends. The CDR3 here is CASSLVQGRNEQYF. CDR3 nucleotide sequence: TGCGCCAGCAGCTTGGTTCAGGGGAGAAACGAGCAGTACTTC. Full variable domain (outside the CDR3, taken from reference TRBV5-1 and TRBJ2-7): KAGVTQTPRYLIKTRGQQVTLSCSPISGHRSVSWYQQTPGQGLQFLFEYFSETQRNKGNFPGRFSGRQFSNSRSEMNVSTLELGDSALYLCASSLVQGRNEQYFGPGTRLTVT.

The chain links TRBV9 to TRBJ1-2, with D unresolved. There are 13 residues in the CDR3. Trimming took 4 bases from V and 4 from J, leaving 11 bases between them. Germline CDR1 is SGDLS and CDR2 is YYNGEE. CDR3 sequence: CASSTDGSYGYTF. CDR3 bases: TGTGCCAGCAGCACGGACGGATCCTATGGCTACACCTTC.

V and J are TRBV29-1 and TRBJ1-2; no clear D gene. V was pared by 3 bases and J by 14 bases, with 19 bases between. This CDR3 region has 12 residues. Germline CDR1 is SQVTM and CDR2 is ANQGSEA. The CDR3, as DNA: TGCAGCGTTGAGAAGGCAGACTCCGCTAGGACCTTC. Translating gives CSVEKADSARTF. The variable domain in full, with the rest retrieved from reference TRBV29-1 and TRBJ1-2, is SAVISQKPSRDICQRGTSLTIQCQVDSQVTMMFWYRQQPGQSLTLIATANQGSEATYESGFVIDKFPISRPNLTFSTLTVSNMSPEDSSIYLCSVEKADSARTFGSGTRLTVV.

Many counts were recorded for this clonotype. The chain links TRBV20-1 to TRBJ2-1; 8 bases line up with TRBD1. The junction had 6 bases not matched to a gene; V was cut back by 6 bases and J by 14 bases. CDR3 length: 10 amino acids. Per germline, CDR1 DFQATT and CDR2 SNEGSKA (reference sequence). The CDR3 bases are TGCAGTGCACCGACAGGGGTAGAGTTCTTC. This encodes CSAPTGVEFF.

This clonotype occurred many times. The chain links TRBV28 to TRBJ1-1; 9 positions agree with TRBD1. Germline V gene lookup returns CDR1 MDHEN and CDR2 SYDVKM. The V segment lost 3 bases and the J segment 2 bases; nucleotides outside the gene matches: 7. The CDR3 loop spans 16 amino acids. CDR3 sequence (DNA): TGTGCCAGCAGTTTCAACCCGGGACAGGGAAACACTGAAGCTTTCTTT. Translation gives CASSFNPGQGNTEAFF.

This clonotype was counted many times. The chain's CDR3 is CSVEAFGNGYTF. CDR3 in DNA: TGCAGCGTTGAAGCTTTCGGTAATGGCTACACCTTC. This chain connects TRBV29-1 to TRBJ1-2, with D uncertain. The ends were cut back, 1 base at V and 6 bases at J, with 9 bases in the middle. There are 12 residues in the CDR3. Germline CDR1 SQVTM, CDR2 ANQGSEA.

The genes are TRBV7-6 and TRBJ2-1, with D perhaps matching TRBD1 (6 bases). The CDR3 extends over 14 amino acids. Trimming shortened V by 3 bases and J by 4 bases, and 10 bases separated the two germline ends. CDR1 and CDR2 (germline): SGHVS, FNYEAQ. The CDR3 nucleotides read TGTGCCAGCAGCTTTCCGGACAGATACAATGAGCAGTTCTTC. As protein: CASSFPDRYNEQFF.

This clonotype was seen ten or more times. The rearrangement joins TRBV3-1 to TRBJ2-1; D might be TRBD1 (6 bases). There are 17 residues in the CDR3. Germline V gene sequence: CDR1 LGHDT, CDR2 YNNKEL (reference sequence). V gave up 4 bases and J gave up 0 bases, with 16 bases separating them. CDR3 DNA sequence: TGTGCCAGCAGCCCCTCGACAGGCCAAAGCTCCTACAATGAGCAGTTCTTC. Translating gives CASSPSTGQSSYNEQFF.

This clonotype was recorded many times. The junction shows a germline mismatch at one end, possibly a read error. The chain recombines TRBV5-1 with TRBJ2-2; 9 positions match TRBD1. Germline values: CDR1 SGHRS, CDR2 YFSETQ. The CDR3 is 16 amino acids. Here the CDR3 DNA reads TGCGCCAGCAGCTTCGGGGACAGGGCCGGGGCCGGGGAGCTGCTTTTT. Translated: CASSFGDRAGAGELLF.

This clonotype has a count of ten or more. The chain recombines TRBV29-1 with TRBJ1-2; no definite D call. Germline V gene data show CDR1 as SQVTM and CDR2 as ANQGSEA. The CDR3 is made up of 12 amino acids. The germline V and J ends were trimmed by 7 bases and 3 bases, with 12 bases remaining between them. CDR3 sequence (DNA): TGCAGCGATACTTCGGGAGACTATGGCTACACCTTC. This codes for CSDTSGDYGYTF.

V gene TRBV7-2 combines with J gene TRBJ2-3; 7 positions agree with TRBD1. The CDR3 spans 13 residues. The ends lost 3 bases at V and 5 bases at J; junction bases unmatched: 2. Germline CDR1 SGHTA, CDR2 FQGNSA. DNA for the CDR3: TGTGCCAGCAGCTTCGCAGGGGGAGATACGCAGTATTTT. The encoded protein is CASSFAGGDTQYF.